This TCR beta chain was sequenced in a study of blood T cell repertoires in COVID-19 (TCRdb year 2020). About the investigation overall: Samples covering the acute and convalescent phases of COVID-19 were provided by collaborators in the United States, Italy and Spain. The material from the prospective study consisted of cDNA or gDNA derived from T cells, B-cell-depleted T cells, or PBMCs. The dataset comprised deeply sampled blood TCRbeta repertoires from subjects exposed to, actively infected with, or recovered from COVID-19. The repertoires were released in a freely available public database meant as a resource for research on the immune response to SARS-CoV-2. The samples were drawn from two sources: the first 160 participants of the ongoing ImmuneRACE study, and 1,254 subjects contributed by 6 global collaborators. Sample metadata almost always included a de-identified subject ID, COVID-19 status, age in years and sex. HLA class I and class II types, where available, came from metadata supplied by the sample provider rather than from assay-based typing.

TCRbeta CDR3 regions were amplified from genomic DNA using the immunoSEQ Assay, a bias-controlled multiplex PCR. As for the authors' bioinformatics: Nucleated cell counts per sample were estimated from amplification of reference gene primers within the assay. Sequence reads were collapsed and filtered to measure the absolute abundance of every unique TCRbeta CDR3 rearrangement. For each sample, productive Simpson clonality was calculated as the square root of Simpson's diversity index over productive rearrangements. Drawn from immuneACCESS, this table holds only the in-frame rearrangements with V and J called that TCRdb kept. Clones are partly lost; checked studies trace under half to an unresolved V gene and leave the rest unexplained. The V and J calls and clone size were taken over from that table, and D and trimming were inferred from the DNA. A total of tens of thousands of clones appear in this sample, over 70% of them only once. The ten largest make up over 0.95% of the sample.

Whole blood was collected in K2EDTA tubes by collaborating institutions according to the institutions' own protocols. For TCRbeta analysis, collaborator samples were shipped as frozen whole blood, as isolated PBMCs, or as DNA extracted from either sample type. A note on this clone: What antigen it recognizes has not been identified. It has no much larger one-base neighbor in the sample; base qualities were not kept.

Paper-wide results and their limitations: Clinical and demographic metadata were provided uncurated, with the amount varying by source and participant.

Compared with germline, V lacks 4 bases and J lacks 6 bases; bases without a gene match: 16. The CDR1 and CDR2 encoded by the germline V gene (reference sequence) are PRHDT and FYEKMQ. Inclusive of the bounding cysteine and phenylalanine, the CDR3 is 17 residues long. Only the CDR3 DNA stays, 51 bases, in frame from base 1. The sequence was obtained from a human donor in a cohort sampled during active COVID-19. The rearranged segments are TRBV13 and TRBJ2-3; 7 bases in the middle match TRBD1. Sequenced sample: peripheral blood. DNA sequence: TGTGCCAGCAGCTACCGACAGGGAAGAAGTGGTAAGGATACGCAGTATTTT. Its translation reads: CASSYRQGRSGKDTQYF.